This T cell receptor (beta chain) was identified during a study of metastatic and nonmetastatic thyroid tumors. Study background: A comparison of repertoires was made across blood and tumor or nodule tissue from malignant and benign thyroid patients. The study, taken as a whole, reports: In both blood and tumor samples, TCR beta diversity was reported significantly higher for malignant than benign nodules.

In the study's own analysis: Across clinicopathological groups, CDR3 differences served as the basis for building a distant-metastasis classifier for papillary thyroid cancer. TCRdb re-called the PCR reads with MiXCR. The V and J calls shown here were made by TCRdb, not taken from the authors' results. Found here are over 50,000 clones, under 30% of them singletons; the top ten hold 15% to 20%. Trimming removed 10 bases at V and 2 bases at J, with 11 bases between. This CDR3 has 13 residues. Patients underwent thyroid surgery, and none had received any treatment before it. This clone is medium-sized within its sample. Its specificity is unknown.

Sample: blood. The chain combines TRBV12-3 or TRBV12-4 with TRBJ2-2; D possibly corresponds to TRBD1 (6 bases). This clonotype was sampled from a female donor with papillary thyroid cancer or a benign thyroid nodule (not recorded which). Some clones in this sample may be carry-over from other donors' samples. The DNA for the CDR3 is TGTGCCATTCGGGACACCAACACCGGGGAGCTGTTTTTT. It yields the protein CAIRDTNTGELFF.